The next 28 T cell receptor beta chains were all read from a single sample in a study of spatial heterogeneity in lung cancer. TCRdb reprocessed the 5' RACE reads with MiXCR, giving one entry per CDR3 protein. The sample holds tens of thousands of distinct CDR3 sequences, roughly 6.6% seen once. Time point denoted: sample taken at primary tumor resection. This material consisted of PBMCs, taken at surgery. These receptors all come from a female donor with early-stage non-small cell lung cancer.

In its sample, this clonotype was seen a few times. The chain recombines TRBV27 with TRBJ2-2; D gene ambiguous. Germline V lookup: CDR1 MNHEY, CDR2 SMNVEV (reference sequence). Trimming took off 5 bases at V and 1 base at J, with 17 bases between the two ends. This CDR3 region has 17 residues. The CDR3 DNA reads as TGTGCCAGCAGTACCTCTGACCTCGCCTTGAACACCGGGGAGCTGTTTTTT. Translated: CASSTSDLALNTGELFF.

The sample holds a few counts of this clonotype. The J gene is TRBJ1-4, the V gene TRBV20-1; possible D gene TRBD1, 6 bases. This CDR3 spans 14 amino acids. In germline, CDR1 is DFQATT, CDR2 SNEGSKA (reference sequence). Trimming took off 3 bases at V and 7 bases at J, with 15 bases between the two ends. The CDR3 DNA reads as TGCAGTGCTAGTGGACAGCTGTGGCCTGAAAAACTGTTTTTT. Its translation: CSASGQLWPEKLFF.

The chain uses TRBV19 and TRBJ2-2, with a weak D call TRBD1 (5 bases). Germline CDR1 and CDR2: LNHDA and SQIVND (reference sequence). The CDR3 has 14 residues. V was cut by 10 bases and J by 6 bases, with 18 bases left in between. DNA of the CDR3: TGTGCCACCCAAACCGCAGGGTTCTCCGGGGAGCTGTTTTTT. Encoded protein: CATQTAGFSGELFF.

This clonotype showed up just a few times. The genes are TRBV5-1 and TRBJ2-1, with 7 nucleotides matching TRBD1. The CDR3 is 14 residues long. J gave up 8 bases and V 4 bases, and 9 bases lay outside the gene matches. Germline CDR1 SGHRS, CDR2 YFSETQ. The CDR3 DNA sequence: TGCGCCAGCAGCATTTACAGGGGTGGGCATGAGCAGTTCTTC. Its protein is CASSIYRGGHEQFF.

Only a few counts were recorded for this clonotype. The chain carries TRBV10-1 and TRBJ2-7, with 8 bases fitting TRBD1. The CDR3 has 16 amino acids. CDR1 WNHNN and CDR2 SYGVQD come from the germline V gene (reference sequence). With 7 bases clipped from V and 2 bases from J, the junction kept 13 bases outside the gene matches. The CDR3 nucleotides are TGCGCCAGCAAGCCAAAGGGGGGACAGGATACCTACGAGCAGTACGTC. As protein: CASKPKGGQDTYEQYV.

There are many counts of this clonotype. V and J are TRBV12-5 and TRBJ2-1, with 9 bases that match TRBD1. This CDR3 is built from 15 residues. V lost 6 bases and J lost 7; bases outside the gene matches: 10. Germline assignment: CDR1 LGHNT and CDR2 FRNRAP. The CDR3 region is CASGLDRGQLNEQFF. CDR3 DNA sequence: TGTGCTAGTGGCCTGGACAGGGGCCAGCTTAATGAGCAGTTCTTC.

This clonotype was detected a few times. This chain links TRBV7-8 with TRBJ2-3, with 8 positions matching TRBD1. Germline CDR1 and CDR2: SGHVS and FQNEAQ. The CDR3 has 16 residues. Trimming cost V 5 bases and J 0 bases; bases outside gene matches: 7. The CDR3 nucleotides are TGTGCCAGCAGCCCGCAGGGGGCCAGGAGCACAGATACGCAGTATTTT. It translates to CASSPQGARSTDTQYF.

This clonotype was recorded only once. Just one base apart from a much larger clone, this may be a read error. The CDR3 sequence: CASSSTGTELIF. CDR3 sequence (DNA): TGTGCCAGCAGTTCGACCGGGACAGAGTTAATCTTC. V and J are TRBV28 and TRBJ2-1, with 7 bases that match TRBD1. There are 12 residues in the CDR3. In germline, CDR1 is MDHEN, CDR2 SYDVKM.

The rearrangement links TRBV27 to TRBJ2-4; D is perhaps TRBD2 (6 bases). The V end lost 3 bases, the J end lost 0 bases, and 9 bases lay between the germline ends. The CDR3 is 15 amino acids. Per germline, CDR1 MNHEY and CDR2 SMNVEV (reference sequence). The CDR3 loop is CASSLAGLAKNIQYF. Written as DNA, the CDR3 is TGTGCCAGCAGTTTGGCGGGGCTAGCCAAAAACATTCAGTACTTC.

Points on this clonotype: This may be a read error, as it is one base from a much larger clone. This chain uses TRBV9 with TRBJ1-3, with D unclear. The length of the CDR3 is 15 residues. Germline lookup yields CDR1 SGDLS and CDR2 YYNGEE. This chain's CDR3 is CTSSAAHLTGNTIYF. DNA of the CDR3: TGTACCAGCAGCGCTGCACACCTGACTGGAAACACCATATATTTT.

This clonotype has just a few counts. This chain links TRBV18 with TRBJ2-7, with D uncertain. The CDR3 totals 13 residues. Germline values: CDR1 KGHSH, CDR2 LQKENI. The V end was cut by 4 bases, the J end by 5 bases, with 12 bases between. The CDR3 bases are TGTGCCAGCTCACTAGACGGCCGGGACGAGCAGTACGTC. It codes for CASSLDGRDEQYV.

This clonotype was counted many times. This rearrangement joins TRBV6-5 to TRBJ1-2; D gene unclear. The V and J ends lost 6 bases and 4 bases respectively, with 9 bases between them. Germline CDR1 and CDR2: MNHEY and SVGAGI. The CDR3 has 12 amino acids. Here the CDR3 reads CASRGWSYGYTF. Here the CDR3 DNA reads TGTGCCAGCAGGGGCTGGTCCTATGGCTACACCTTC.

This clonotype has ten or more counts. V is TRBV30 and J is TRBJ1-5; D may be TRBD1 (5 bases). This CDR3 is built from 14 residues. V dropped 0 bases and J dropped 8 bases, with 14 bases sitting between them. From germline, CDR1 is GTSNPN and CDR2 SVGIG (reference sequence). The CDR3 coding sequence is TGTGCCTGGAGTGTTGGGGGGGGAGAGGAGCCCCAGCATTTT. Translated: CAWSVGGGEEPQHF. Together with reference TRBV30 and TRBJ1-5, the CDR3 gives the full variable domain: SQTIHQWPATLVQPVGSPLSLECTVEGTSNPNLYWYRQAAGRGLQLLFYSVGIGQISSEVPQNLSASRPQDRQFILSSKKLLLSDSGFYLCAWSVGGGEEPQHFGDGTRLSIL.

Here the CDR3 reads CASSPSGGGFYGYTF. CDR3 nucleotides: TGCGCCAGCAGCCCCTCCGGGGGGGGCTTCTATGGCTACACCTTC. V and J are TRBV5-1 and TRBJ1-2; a possible D gene is TRBD1 (6 bases). Germline V gene data show CDR1 as SGHRS and CDR2 as YFSETQ. This CDR3 has 15 amino acids. V was pared by 4 bases and J by 4 bases, with 17 bases between.

Ten or more counts support this clonotype. J is TRBJ1-3 and V is TRBV29-1; D gene uncertain. Germline V gene sequence: CDR1 SQVTM, CDR2 ANQGSEA. Trimming removed 5 bases at V and 0 bases at J, with 8 bases between. CDR3 length: 13 amino acids. CDR3: CSVRSYSGNTIYF. CDR3 bases: TGCAGCGTTCGTTCTTACTCTGGAAACACCATATATTTT.

This clonotype occurred many times. This chain joins TRBV5-1 and TRBJ1-1; perhaps TRBD1 as D (5 bases). The CDR3 consists of 14 residues. V lost 4 bases and J lost 4, with 14 bases in between. CDR1 is SGHRS and CDR2 is YFSETQ in the germline V gene. CDR3 in DNA: TGCGCCAGCAGCGGGGGACCGGCGAGCACTGAAGCTTTCTTT. It is translated as CASSGGPASTEAFF. Based on the CDR3 plus reference TRBV5-1 and TRBJ1-1, the full variable domain is KAGVTQTPRYLIKTRGQQVTLSCSPISGHRSVSWYQQTPGQGLQFLFEYFSETQRNKGNFPGRFSGRQFSNSRSEMNVSTLELGDSALYLCASSGGPASTEAFFGQGTRLTVV.

This clonotype was seen at least ten times. This chain connects TRBV7-2 to TRBJ2-1; 7 bases are a match to TRBD1. This CDR3 region has 16 residues. The V segment lost 0 bases and the J segment 5 bases; nucleotides outside the gene matches: 7. The germline gives CDR1 SGHTA, CDR2 FQGNSA. Here the CDR3 reads CASSLAGTATHNEQFF. CDR3 nucleotide sequence: TGTGCCAGCAGCTTAGCCGGGACAGCAACACACAATGAGCAGTTCTTC.

This clonotype was found many times. The V call is TRBV7-9, the J call TRBJ1-4; 10 bases align to TRBD1. Germline V lookup: CDR1 SEHNR, CDR2 FQNEAQ (reference sequence). Trimming at V came to 5 bases and at J to 7 bases, leaving 4 bases not matched to a gene. The CDR3 spans 14 residues. The CDR3 DNA sequence: TGTGCCAGCAGCCAGGGACAGGGGCGTGAAAAACTGTTTTTT. This encodes CASSQGQGREKLFF.

There are a few counts of this clonotype. The chain has TRBV5-1 and TRBJ2-1; D might be TRBD1 or TRBD2, each matching 6 bases. There are 16 residues in the CDR3. Germline V gene lookup returns CDR1 SGHRS and CDR2 YFSETQ. Deletions cut 1 base from V and 6 bases from J, with 17 bases between. CDR3 protein: CASSLNGGNGFNEQFF. CDR3 in DNA: TGCGCCAGCAGCTTGAACGGGGGCAATGGATTCAATGAGCAGTTCTTC. Full variable domain (remainder filled in from reference TRBV5-1 and TRBJ2-1): KAGVTQTPRYLIKTRGQQVTLSCSPISGHRSVSWYQQTPGQGLQFLFEYFSETQRNKGNFPGRFSGRQFSNSRSEMNVSTLELGDSALYLCASSLNGGNGFNEQFFGPGTRLTVL.

Many counts were recorded for this clonotype. The chain employs TRBV12-5 and TRBJ2-1; 8 positions agree with TRBD2. J lost 9 bases, V lost 6 bases, and 10 bases had no gene match. CDR1 and CDR2 from the germline V gene are LGHNT and FRNRAP. The CDR3 sequence is 14 residues long. CDR3 in amino acids: CASGLSGGPGEQFF. Written as DNA, the CDR3 is TGTGCTAGTGGCCTCAGCGGGGGCCCGGGTGAGCAGTTCTTC.

V usage is TRBV4-2 and J usage is TRBJ1-2; D is ambiguous. V was shortened by 0 bases and J by 0 bases, with 8 bases between the two germline ends. This CDR3 is 15 amino acids long. Germline V lookup: CDR1 LGHNA, CDR2 YNFKEQ. Here the CDR3 reads CASSQDPEANYGYTF. Here the CDR3 DNA reads TGTGCCAGCAGCCAAGATCCGGAGGCTAACTATGGCTACACCTTC.

This clonotype was counted at least ten times. The V gene is TRBV20-1, the J gene TRBJ2-5, with 9 bases identical to TRBD2. The CDR3 has 14 residues. The trim removed 6 bases at V and 5 bases at J, leaving 10 bases unmatched. Germline values: CDR1 DFQATT, CDR2 SNEGSKA (reference sequence). This CDR3 reads CSARGSGSWETQYF. CDR3 nucleotides: TGCAGTGCGCGGGGTAGCGGGAGTTGGGAGACCCAGTACTTC.

There are many counts of this clonotype. This sequence joins TRBV15 and TRBJ1-2; D is undetermined. From germline, CDR1 is LNHNV and CDR2 YYDKDF (reference sequence). V lost 1 base, J lost 5 bases, and 8 bases lay in between. This CDR3 has 13 amino acids. The chain's CDR3 is CATSRGAAYGYTF. CDR3 sequence (DNA): TGTGCCACCAGCAGAGGGGCGGCTTATGGCTACACCTTC. Filled out from reference TRBV15 and TRBJ1-2, the complete variable domain reads DAMVIQNPRYQVTQFGKPVTLSCSQTLNHNVMYWYQQKSSQAPKLLFHYYDKDFNNEADTPDNFQSRRPNTSFCFLDIRSPGLGDTAMYLCATSRGAAYGYTFGSGTRLTVV.

The V gene is TRBV5-1, the J gene TRBJ1-4; 10 bases are shared with TRBD1. The CDR3 is made up of 17 amino acids. Germline CDR1 reads SGHRS; CDR2 reads YFSETQ. The V and J ends lost 4 bases and 0 bases, in that order; junction bases with no gene match: 6. As DNA, the CDR3 is TGCGCCAGCAGCCCAGGACAGGGGGTTGCAACTAATGAAAAACTGTTTTTT. Amino acid sequence: CASSPGQGVATNEKLFF.

This clonotype was seen only a few times. This chain uses TRBV12-3 or TRBV12-4 with TRBJ1-2; no firm D call. This CDR3 has 14 residues. V dropped 3 bases and J dropped 4 bases, with 12 bases sitting between them. CDR3 residues: CASSFLPGSYGYTF. DNA for the CDR3: TGTGCCAGCAGTTTCCTCCCGGGAAGCTATGGCTACACCTTC.

This clonotype was recorded many times. The chain combines TRBV3-1 with TRBJ1-2; TRBD1 matches at 7 bases. Germline V gene data show CDR1 as LGHDT and CDR2 as YNNKEL (reference sequence). With V trimmed by 4 bases and J by 4 bases, 3 bases remained unmatched. CDR3 size: 13 residues. CDR3 region: CASSRQGAYGYTF. The CDR3 coding sequence is TGTGCCAGCAGCCGACAGGGCGCCTATGGCTACACCTTC.

The chain recombines TRBV12-3 or TRBV12-4 with TRBJ1-3; the D gene is possibly TRBD1 (5 bases). V dropped 6 bases and J dropped 5 bases, with 14 bases sitting between them. The CDR3 contains 14 residues. Here the CDR3 DNA reads TGTGCCAGCAGGGGAGCGGGGCTGAGAAACACCATATATTTT. It is translated as CASRGAGLRNTIYF.

This clonotype was seen a handful of times. The chain is built from TRBV27 and TRBJ1-6, with D tentatively TRBD1 (5 bases). Germline lookup yields CDR1 MNHEY and CDR2 SMNVEV (reference sequence). V was trimmed by 6 bases and J by 8 bases, leaving 14 bases between them. The CDR3 contains 14 residues. CDR3 region: CASRAGPRDSPLHF. In DNA form, the CDR3 reads TGTGCCAGCAGGGCAGGGCCCAGGGATTCACCCCTCCACTTT.